This TCR beta chain derives from a study of T cells in Graves' hyperthyroidism and ophthalmopathy. The V and J ends lost 2 bases and 4 bases respectively, with 8 bases between them. The CDR3 has 13 residues. TCR beta CDR3 region amplification was performed from RNA transcripts. Carried out on the TCR CDR3, a first-round RT-PCR used the HTBI primer set. TCRdb re-called the multiplex PCR reads with MiXCR, one entry per CDR3 protein. Seen here are about 380,000 distinct CDR3 sequences, over 11% observed once, and the top ten hold approximately 10%. At least ten counts were recorded for this clonotype. The specimen was blood. V is TRBV12-3 or TRBV12-4 and J is TRBJ2-5; D is undetermined. The TCR comes from an older woman with Graves' hyperthyroidism. The CDR3 here is CASSLNTGETQYF. The CDR3 DNA reads TGTGCCAGCAGTTTAAATACCGGAGAGACCCAGTACTTC.